This T cell receptor (beta chain) came from a study of T cell responses to AZD1222 COVID-19 vaccine. General study findings and limits: Donors were chiefly white British, with a greater number of females, and clonal diversity was perhaps underestimated. An increase in Spike-specific TCR breadth and depth was observed after two AZD1222 doses. Nearly half of spike-specific TCRs reportedly go after variant regions that carry no mutations.

The CDR3 runs 18 residues. CDR1 MNHEY and CDR2 SMNVEV come from the germline V gene (reference sequence). V was pared by 2 bases and J by 4 bases, with 11 bases of the junction left unmatched. Using immunoSEQ multiplex PCR, the repertoire was profiled, and TCRdb retains in-frame clones only, with some absent. The sample holds roughly 95,000 clones, 88% seen once. Regarding this clone: Antigen unknown.

The chain couples TRBV27 to TRBJ2-5; TRBD2 agrees at 12 bases. This sequence was found in an adult in good health. The material sequenced was peripheral blood, taken on day 0 of AZD1222 vaccination. As DNA, the CDR3 is TGTGCCAGCAGTTTACCCGGGACTAGCGGGCGTGGGAGAGAGACCCAGTACTTC. As protein: CASSLPGTSGRGRETQYF.